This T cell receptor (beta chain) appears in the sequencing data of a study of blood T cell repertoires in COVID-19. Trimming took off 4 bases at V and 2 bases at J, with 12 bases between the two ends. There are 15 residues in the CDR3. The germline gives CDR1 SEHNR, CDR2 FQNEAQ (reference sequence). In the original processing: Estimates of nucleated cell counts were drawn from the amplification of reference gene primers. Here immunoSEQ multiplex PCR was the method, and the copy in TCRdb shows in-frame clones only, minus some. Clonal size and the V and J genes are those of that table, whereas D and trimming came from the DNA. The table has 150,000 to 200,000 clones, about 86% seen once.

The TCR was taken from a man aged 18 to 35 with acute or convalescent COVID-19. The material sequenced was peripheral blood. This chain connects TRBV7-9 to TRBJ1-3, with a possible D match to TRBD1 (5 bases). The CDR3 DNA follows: TGTGCCAGCAGCTGGGGTGGGGCTCCTGGAAACACCATATATTTT. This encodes CASSWGGAPGNTIYF.